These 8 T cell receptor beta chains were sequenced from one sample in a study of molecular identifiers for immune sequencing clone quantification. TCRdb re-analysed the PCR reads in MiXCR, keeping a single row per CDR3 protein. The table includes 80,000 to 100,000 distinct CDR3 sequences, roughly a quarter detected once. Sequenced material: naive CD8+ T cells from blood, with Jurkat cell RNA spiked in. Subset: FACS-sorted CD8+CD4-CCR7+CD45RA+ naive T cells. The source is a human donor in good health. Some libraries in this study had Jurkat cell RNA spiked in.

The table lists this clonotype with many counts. CDR3 region: CASSQERSGYYEQYF. The CDR3 DNA sequence: TGCGCCAGCAGCCAAGAACGAAGCGGCTACTACGAGCAGTACTTC. J is TRBJ2-7 and V is TRBV4-3, with D possibly matching TRBD2 (5 bases). V gave up 0 bases and J gave up 3 bases, with 12 bases separating them. This CDR3 has 15 residues. Germline V gene lookup returns CDR1 LGHNA and CDR2 YSLEER.

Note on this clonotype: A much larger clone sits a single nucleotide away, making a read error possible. The CDR3 sequence is CASSSPAADSGTTIYF. The DNA of the CDR3 is TGTGCCAGCAGCTCCCCGGCGGCGGACTCTGGAACCACCATATATTTT. V usage is TRBV7-9 and J usage is TRBJ1-3; D remains ambiguous. CDR3 length: 16 residues. Germline assignment: CDR1 SEHNR and CDR2 FQNEAQ (reference sequence).

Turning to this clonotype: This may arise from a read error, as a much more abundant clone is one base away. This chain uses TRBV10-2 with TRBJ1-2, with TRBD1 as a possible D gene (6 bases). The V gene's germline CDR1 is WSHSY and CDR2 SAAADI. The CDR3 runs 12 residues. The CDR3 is CASSGTDYGHTF. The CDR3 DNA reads TGCGCCAGCAGTGGGACAGACTATGGCCACACCTTC.

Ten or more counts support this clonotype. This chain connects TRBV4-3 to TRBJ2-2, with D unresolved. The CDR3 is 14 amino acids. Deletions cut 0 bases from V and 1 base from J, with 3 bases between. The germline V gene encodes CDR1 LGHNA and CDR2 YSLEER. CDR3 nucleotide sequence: TGCGCCAGCAGCCAAGACGGGAACACCGGGGAGCTGTTTTTT. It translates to CASSQDGNTGELFF.

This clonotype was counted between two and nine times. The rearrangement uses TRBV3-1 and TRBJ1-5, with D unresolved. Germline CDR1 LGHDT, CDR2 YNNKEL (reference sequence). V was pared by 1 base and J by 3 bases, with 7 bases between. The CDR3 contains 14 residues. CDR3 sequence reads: CASSQADTNQPQHF. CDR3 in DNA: TGTGCCAGCAGCCAAGCCGACACCAATCAGCCCCAGCATTTT.

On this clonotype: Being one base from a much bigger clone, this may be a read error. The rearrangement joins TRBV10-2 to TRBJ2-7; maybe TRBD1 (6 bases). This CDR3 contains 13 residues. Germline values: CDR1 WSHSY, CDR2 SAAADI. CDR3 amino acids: CASRDSVGGEQNF. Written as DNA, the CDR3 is TGCGCCAGCCGCGACAGCGTTGGGGGCGAGCAGAACTTC.

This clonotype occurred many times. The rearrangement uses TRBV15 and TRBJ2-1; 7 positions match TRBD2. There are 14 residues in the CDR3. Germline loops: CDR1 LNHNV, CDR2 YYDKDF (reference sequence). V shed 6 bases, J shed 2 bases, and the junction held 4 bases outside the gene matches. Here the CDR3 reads CATSSGGAYNEQFF. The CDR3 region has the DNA TGTGCCACCAGTTCGGGAGGCGCCTACAATGAGCAGTTCTTC.

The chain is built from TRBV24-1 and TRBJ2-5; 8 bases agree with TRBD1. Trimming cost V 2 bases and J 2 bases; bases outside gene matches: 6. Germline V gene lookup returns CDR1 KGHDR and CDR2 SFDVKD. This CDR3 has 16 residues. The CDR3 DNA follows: TGTGCCACCAGTGATTCAGGGGGCGGGATTCAAGAGACCCAGTACTTC. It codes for CATSDSGGGIQETQYF.